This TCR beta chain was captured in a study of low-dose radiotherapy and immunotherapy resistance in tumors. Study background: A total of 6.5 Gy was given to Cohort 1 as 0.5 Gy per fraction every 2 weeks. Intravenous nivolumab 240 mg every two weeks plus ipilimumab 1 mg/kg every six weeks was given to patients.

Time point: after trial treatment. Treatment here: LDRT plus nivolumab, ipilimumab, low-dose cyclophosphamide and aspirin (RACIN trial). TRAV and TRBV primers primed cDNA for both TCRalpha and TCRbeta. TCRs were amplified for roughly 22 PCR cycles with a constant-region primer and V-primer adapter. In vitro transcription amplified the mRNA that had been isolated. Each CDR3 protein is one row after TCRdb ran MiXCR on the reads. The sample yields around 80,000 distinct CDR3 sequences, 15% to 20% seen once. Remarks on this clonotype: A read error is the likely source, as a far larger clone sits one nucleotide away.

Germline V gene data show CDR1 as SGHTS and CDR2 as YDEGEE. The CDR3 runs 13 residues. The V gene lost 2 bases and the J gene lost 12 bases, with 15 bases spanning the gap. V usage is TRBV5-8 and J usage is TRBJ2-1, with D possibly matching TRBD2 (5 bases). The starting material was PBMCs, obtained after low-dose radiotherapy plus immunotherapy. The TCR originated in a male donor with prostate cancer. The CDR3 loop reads CASSLIEGYGQFF. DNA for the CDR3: TGTGCCAGCAGCTTAATTGAGGGTTATGGGCAGTTCTTC.